This T cell receptor beta chain was identified during a study of T cells in Graves' hyperthyroidism and ophthalmopathy. The study's findings and limits: Most clonotypes expanded in the thyroid (above 0.001) were also present in blood. Ophthalmopathy, which appeared later, was predicted by the model a median roughly 6.4 months before onset.

Patients with uncontrolled infections, other autoimmune diseases, pregnancy or lactation were excluded. About this clonotype itself: Its antigen is undetermined.

Authors of the study amplified TCR beta CDR3 regions from RNA transcripts. The HTBI primer set served for first-round RT-PCR of the TCR CDR3. TCRdb re-called the multiplex PCR reads with MiXCR, one entry per CDR3 protein. The sample lists around 350,000 distinct CDR3 sequences; about 14% were seen once. Sequenced: blood. This TCR came from a young woman with Graves' ophthalmopathy.

The CDR3 loop reads CASSWDRGNEKLFF. The CDR3 DNA sequence: TGTGCCAGCAGCTGGGACAGGGGTAATGAAAAACTGTTTTTT. The chain joins TRBV28 to TRBJ1-4, with 10 bases lining up with TRBD1. The CDR3 has 14 residues. Looked up from germline, CDR1 is MDHEN and CDR2 is SYDVKM. Trimming took 6 bases from V and 4 from J; bases not matched to a gene: 2.